This paragraph reports one TCR beta chain. The data stem from a study of CD8+CD57+ T cells in acquired aplastic anemia. Genomic DNA, the template, was used for profiling of the TCR beta VDJ and CDR3. TCRdb re-analysed the reads in MiXCR, keeping a single row per CDR3 protein. The sample yields about 120,000 distinct CDR3 sequences, 55% to 70% seen once. The patients chosen for sequencing had shown expansion of CD8+CD57+ cells (detected by flow cytometry). The CDR3 loop spans 18 amino acids. Germline V gene sequence: CDR1 MDHEN, CDR2 SYDVKM. The V gene lost 0 bases and the J gene lost 4 bases, with 19 bases spanning the gap.

The chain combines TRBV28 with TRBJ1-5, with a possible D match to TRBD1 (6 bases). The sequenced sample was sorted CD4+, CD8+, or CD8+CD57+ T cells (not recorded which) from PBMCs. The source is a human donor with aplastic anemia. CDR3 in amino acids: CASSLWPQGTNRNQPQHF. As DNA, the CDR3 is TGTGCCAGCAGTTTATGGCCTCAGGGGACAAATCGAAATCAGCCCCAGCATTTT.